In its sample, the clone carrying this T cell receptor beta chain was seen many times. TCRdb reanalysed the 5' RACE reads using MiXCR and keeps one entry per CDR3 protein. The sample includes 250,000 to 400,000 distinct CDR3 sequences, 11% seen only once; the top ten take around 10%. This record belongs to a study of CD8 T cells in ankylosing spondylitis. The germline CDR1 and CDR2 sequences are SGHRS and YFSETQ. The CDR3 is 16 residues long. The ends lost 4 bases at V and 8 bases at J; junction bases unmatched: 12. The source material was blood, either unsorted or a sorted T cell fraction (not recorded which). This receptor was obtained from a female donor with ankylosing spondylitis or in good health (not recorded which). The V gene is TRBV5-1, the J gene TRBJ2-1; TRBD2 matches at 10 bases. For the CDR3, the DNA is TGCGCCAGCAGCCTAACCGAAGTAGCGGGGGGCCATGAGCAGTTCTTC. This sequence encodes CASSLTEVAGGHEQFF.